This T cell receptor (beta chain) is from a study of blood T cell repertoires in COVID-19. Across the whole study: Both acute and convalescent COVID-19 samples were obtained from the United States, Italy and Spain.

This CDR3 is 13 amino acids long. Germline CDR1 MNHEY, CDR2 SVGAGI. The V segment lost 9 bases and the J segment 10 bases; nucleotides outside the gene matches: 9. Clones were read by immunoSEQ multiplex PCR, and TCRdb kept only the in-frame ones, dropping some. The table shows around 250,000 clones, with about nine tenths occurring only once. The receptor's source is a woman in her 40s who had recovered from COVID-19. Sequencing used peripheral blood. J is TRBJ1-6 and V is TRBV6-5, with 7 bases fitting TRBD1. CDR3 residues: CASGTARLSPLHF. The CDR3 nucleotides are TGTGCCAGTGGGACAGCAAGGTTGTCACCCCTCCACTTT.